Presented here are 18 T cell receptor beta chains from one specimen sequenced in a study of control samples from healthy donors and cancer patients. The data were produced by immunoSEQ multiplex PCR, yet TCRdb's version contains in-frame clones alone and is incomplete. The sample includes some 140,000 clones, less than 90% of them seen just once. The sample consisted of blood. The receptor source for this set is a woman in her twenties or thirties in good health.

Only one count was recorded for this clone. V gene TRBV12-5 combines with J gene TRBJ2-1; TRBD1 agrees at 7 bases. The V gene's germline CDR1 is LGHNT and CDR2 FRNRAP. The CDR3 contains 15 residues. Losses at the gene ends were 5 bases for V and 5 bases for J; bases not matched to a gene: 9. This CDR3 is CASGKGDRTNNEQFF. The CDR3 DNA reads TGTGCTAGTGGTAAGGGGGACAGAACCAACAATGAGCAGTTCTTC.

CDR3: CASSPRDSRGYTF. The CDR3 DNA is TGTGCCAGCAGCCCCCGGGACAGCCGAGGCTACACCTTC. This chain connects TRBV11-2 to TRBJ1-2, with 7 bases that match TRBD1. V shed 5 bases, J shed 8 bases, and the junction held 8 bases outside the gene matches. The V gene's germline CDR1 is SGHAT and CDR2 FQNNGV. CDR3 length: 13 residues.

The J gene is TRBJ1-4, the V gene TRBV2; unclear D gene. V shed 3 bases and J shed 5 bases, with 7 bases lying between them. The germline V gene encodes CDR1 SNHLY and CDR2 FYNNEI. There are 13 residues in the CDR3. CDR3 coding DNA: TGTGCCAGCAGTGAGTTCAAGAATGAAAAACTGTTTTTT. Translated, it gives CASSEFKNEKLFF.

The chain combines TRBV7-2 with TRBJ2-7; TRBD2 agrees at 9 bases. CDR3 length: 15 amino acids. Germline CDR1 and CDR2: SGHTA and FQGNSA. Trimming removed 7 bases from V and 2 bases from J; junction bases left unmatched: 9. The DNA of the CDR3 is TGTGCCAGCACCCTAACAGCGGGAGGCACCTACGAGCAGTACTTC. It codes for CASTLTAGGTYEQYF. The variable domain in full, completed from reference TRBV7-2 and TRBJ2-7, reads GAGVSQSPSNKVTEKGKDVELRCDPISGHTALYWYRQSLGQGLEFLIYFQGNSAPDKSGLPSDRFSAERTGGSVSTLTIQRTQQEDSAVYLCASTLTAGGTYEQYFGPGTRLTVT.

Here the CDR3 reads CASSLGPNSYGYTF. The CDR3 nucleotides read TGCGCCAGCAGCTTGGGCCCAAACTCCTATGGCTACACCTTC. The genes are TRBV5-1 and TRBJ1-2; D unclear. Germline V gives CDR1 SGHRS, CDR2 YFSETQ. Trimming shortened V by 0 bases and J by 4 bases, and 10 bases separated the two germline ends. CDR3 length: 14 amino acids.

The V call is TRBV5-1, the J call TRBJ2-2, with D uncertain. This CDR3 contains 14 residues. The V end was cut by 0 bases, the J end by 1 base, with 4 bases between. Germline V gene sequence: CDR1 SGHRS, CDR2 YFSETQ. The CDR3 here is CASSLAGNTGELFF. CDR3 DNA sequence: TGCGCCAGCAGCTTGGCAGGGAACACCGGGGAGCTGTTTTTT.

This clone was found once. The CDR3 reads CSVDTGNTIYF. The CDR3 nucleotides read TGCAGCGTTGACACTGGAAACACCATATATTTT. J is TRBJ1-3 and V is TRBV29-1; unclear D gene. The CDR3 totals 11 residues. V lost 3 bases, J lost 2 bases, and 2 bases lay in between. The germline V gene encodes CDR1 SQVTM and CDR2 ANQGSEA.

This clone has a handful of counts. The chain uses TRBV19 and TRBJ1-1; D possibly corresponds to TRBD1 (6 bases). This CDR3 has 14 amino acids. The germline V gene encodes CDR1 LNHDA and CDR2 SQIVND (reference sequence). Trimming shortened V by 4 bases and J by 8 bases, and 17 bases separated the two germline ends. The CDR3 DNA sequence: TGTGCCAGTAGTACAACGACAGGAGGCGCGGAAGCTTTCTTT. Its protein is CASSTTTGGAEAFF. The variable domain in full, with the rest retrieved from reference TRBV19 and TRBJ1-1, is DGGITQSPKYLFRKEGQNVTLSCEQNLNHDAMYWYRQDPGQGLRLIYYSQIVNDFQKGDIAEGYSVSREKKESFPLTVTSAQKNPTAFYLCASSTTTGGAEAFFGQGTRLTVV.

The chain uses TRBV6-5 and TRBJ2-7; D not certain. The CDR3 runs to 15 residues. In germline, CDR1 is MNHEY, CDR2 SVGAGI. V lost 5 bases to trimming and J lost 2 bases, with 16 bases between them. The CDR3 protein is CASSPFARGTYEQYF. The DNA of the CDR3 is TGTGCCAGCAGTCCCTTCGCCCGAGGCACCTACGAGCAGTACTTC.

This chain connects TRBV3-1 (or the pseudogene TRBV3-2) to TRBJ2-7; perhaps TRBD1 as D (6 bases). The length of the CDR3 is 17 residues. Germline-derived CDR1 and CDR2 are LGHDT and YNNKEL (reference sequence). The germline V and J ends were trimmed by 0 bases and 3 bases, with 18 bases remaining between them. The CDR3 here is CASSQDFRGTYFYEQYF. As DNA, the CDR3 is TGTGCCAGCAGCCAAGATTTTAGGGGGACGTATTTCTACGAGCAGTACTTC.

This chain joins TRBV19 and TRBJ2-2; 12 bases line up with TRBD2. The length of the CDR3 is 16 residues. Germline-derived CDR1 and CDR2 are LNHDA and SQIVND (reference sequence). Trimming at V came to 4 bases and at J to 7 bases, leaving 7 bases not matched to a gene. CDR3 nucleotide sequence: TGTGCCAGTAGTAGATCTAGCGGGAGGGCCGACGGGGAGCTGTTTTTT. It is translated as CASSRSSGRADGELFF.

The chain recombines TRBV7-2 with TRBJ2-3, with TRBD1 as a possible D gene (6 bases). The germline CDR1 and CDR2 sequences are SGHTA and FQGNSA. The V gene lost 2 bases and the J gene lost 1 base, with 16 bases spanning the gap. The CDR3 consists of 17 residues. The CDR3 reads CASSLISGVSGTDTQYF. In DNA form, the CDR3 reads TGTGCCAGCAGCTTAATATCAGGGGTGTCTGGCACAGATACGCAGTATTTT.

The rearrangement joins TRBV29-1 to TRBJ2-1; D might be TRBD2 (5 bases). Germline values: CDR1 SQVTM, CDR2 ANQGSEA. V was trimmed by 4 bases and J by 0 bases, leaving 7 bases between them. This CDR3 spans 13 amino acids. In nucleotides, the CDR3 is TGCAGCGTTGGGGAGAGCTCCTACAATGAGCAGTTCTTC. It yields the protein CSVGESSYNEQFF.

The chain has TRBV7-9 and TRBJ2-3, with D perhaps assigned TRBD1 or TRBD2 (5 bases each). V lost 3 bases and J 5 bases, leaving 6 bases between the germline ends. The length of the CDR3 is 12 residues. CDR1 is SEHNR and CDR2 is FQNEAQ in the germline V gene (reference sequence). The CDR3 DNA reads as TGTGCCAGCAGCTTTGGGGGAGATACGCAGTATTTT. This encodes CASSFGGDTQYF.

The chain combines TRBV11-3 with TRBJ2-3; no definite D call. This CDR3 contains 14 residues. In germline, CDR1 is SGHNT, CDR2 YENEEA. Trimming stripped 1 base from V and 0 bases from J, with 5 bases between. CDR3 protein: CASSLAASTDTQYF. The DNA for the CDR3 is TGTGCCAGCAGCTTAGCGGCTAGCACAGATACGCAGTATTTT.

This chain connects TRBV5-6 to TRBJ1-3; D remains unclear. Germline V lookup: CDR1 SGHDT, CDR2 YYEEEE. This CDR3 comprises 12 residues. V lost 2 bases to trimming and J lost 4 bases, with 4 bases between them. The CDR3 protein is CASSLRGNTIYF. CDR3 in DNA: TGTGCCAGCAGCTTACGGGGAAACACCATATATTTT.

J is TRBJ2-7 and V is TRBV19; no clear D gene. This CDR3 is 13 amino acids long. Germline V lookup: CDR1 LNHDA, CDR2 SQIVND (reference sequence). V dropped 5 bases and J dropped 4 bases, with 12 bases sitting between them. The DNA for the CDR3 is TGTGCCAGTAGTGTCCGTTTAGGTTACGAGCAGTACTTC. Translating it yields CASSVRLGYEQYF.

The V and J genes are TRBV6-5 and TRBJ1-1; D is perhaps TRBD1 (6 bases). The V gene lost 6 bases and the J gene lost 1 base, with 15 bases spanning the gap. Germline lookup yields CDR1 MNHEY and CDR2 SVGAGI. CDR3 size: 15 residues. The DNA of the CDR3 is TGTGCCAGCAGGACGGGACTCAGGGGGAACACTGAAGCTTTCTTT. Translation gives CASRTGLRGNTEAFF.